This TCR beta chain was sequenced in a study of T cell repertoires in cytomegalovirus infection. As concerns this clonotype: What it binds is not known.

TCRdb passed the reads through MiXCR, listing each CDR3 protein once. The repertoire holds nearly 450,000 distinct CDR3 sequences, with 31% as singletons. Regarding the study as a whole: Cumulated frequencies of public TCR beta families served to identify carriers of CMV plus the relevant HLA.

This TCR was recovered from a human donor in good health (CMV status not recorded). Some clones in this sample may be carry-over from other donors' samples. The sequenced sample consisted of PBMCs.

The CDR3 region has the DNA TGTGCCAGTAATCGAGGGATCGATGAGCAGTTCTTC. It specifies CASNRGIDEQFF. J is TRBJ2-1 and V is TRBV19; D might be TRBD2 (5 bases). The CDR3 runs 12 residues. Deletions cut 7 bases from V and 8 bases from J, with 12 bases between. CDR1 and CDR2 (germline): LNHDA, SQIVND (reference sequence).